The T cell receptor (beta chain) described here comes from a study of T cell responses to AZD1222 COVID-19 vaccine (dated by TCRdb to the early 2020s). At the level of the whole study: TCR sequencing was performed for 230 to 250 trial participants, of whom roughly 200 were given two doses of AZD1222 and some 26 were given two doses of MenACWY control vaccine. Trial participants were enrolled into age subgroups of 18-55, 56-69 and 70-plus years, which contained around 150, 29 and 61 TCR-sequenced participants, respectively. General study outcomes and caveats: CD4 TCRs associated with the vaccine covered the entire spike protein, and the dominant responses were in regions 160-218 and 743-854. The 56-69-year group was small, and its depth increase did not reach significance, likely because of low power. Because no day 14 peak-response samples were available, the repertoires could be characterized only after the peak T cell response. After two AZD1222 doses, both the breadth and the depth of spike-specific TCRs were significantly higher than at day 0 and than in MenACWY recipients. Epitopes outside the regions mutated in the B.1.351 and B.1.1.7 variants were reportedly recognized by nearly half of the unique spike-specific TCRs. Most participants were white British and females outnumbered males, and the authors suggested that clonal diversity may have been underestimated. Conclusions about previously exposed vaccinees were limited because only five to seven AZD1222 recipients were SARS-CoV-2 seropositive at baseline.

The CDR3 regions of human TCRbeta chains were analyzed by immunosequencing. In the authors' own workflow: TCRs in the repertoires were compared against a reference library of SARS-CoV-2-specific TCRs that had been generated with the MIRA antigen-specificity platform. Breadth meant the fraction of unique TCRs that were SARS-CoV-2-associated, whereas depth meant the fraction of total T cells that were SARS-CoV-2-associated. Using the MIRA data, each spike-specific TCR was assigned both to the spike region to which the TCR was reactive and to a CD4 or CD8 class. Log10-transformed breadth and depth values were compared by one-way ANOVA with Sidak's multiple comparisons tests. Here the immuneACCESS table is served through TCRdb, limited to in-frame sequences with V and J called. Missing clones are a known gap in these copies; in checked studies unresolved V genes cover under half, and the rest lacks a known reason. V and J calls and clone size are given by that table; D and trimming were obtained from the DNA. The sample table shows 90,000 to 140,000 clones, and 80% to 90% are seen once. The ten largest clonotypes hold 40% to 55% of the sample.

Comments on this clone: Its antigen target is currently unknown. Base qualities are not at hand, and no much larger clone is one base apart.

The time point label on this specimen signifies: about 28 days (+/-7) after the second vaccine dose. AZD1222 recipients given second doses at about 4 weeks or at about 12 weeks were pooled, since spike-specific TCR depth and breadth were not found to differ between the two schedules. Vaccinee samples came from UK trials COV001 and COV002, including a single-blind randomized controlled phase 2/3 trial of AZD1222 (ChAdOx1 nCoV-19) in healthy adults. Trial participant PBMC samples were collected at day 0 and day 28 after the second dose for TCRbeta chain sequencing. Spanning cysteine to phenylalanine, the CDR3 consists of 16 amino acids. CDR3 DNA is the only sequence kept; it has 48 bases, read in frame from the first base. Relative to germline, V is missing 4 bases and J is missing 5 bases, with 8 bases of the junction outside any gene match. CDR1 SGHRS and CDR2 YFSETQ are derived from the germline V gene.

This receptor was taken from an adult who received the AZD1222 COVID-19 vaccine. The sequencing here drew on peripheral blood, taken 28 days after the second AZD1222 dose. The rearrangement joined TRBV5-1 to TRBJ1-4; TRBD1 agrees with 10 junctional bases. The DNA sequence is TGCGCCAGCAGCGGCGGACAGGGGGGGACAAATGAAAAACTGTTTTTT. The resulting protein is CASSGGQGGTNEKLFF.